The 26 T cell receptor beta chains in this list originate from one sample, sequenced in a study of T cells in Graves' hyperthyroidism and ophthalmopathy. The investigators amplified TCR beta CDR3 regions from RNA transcripts. The primer set for the first-round RT-PCR of the TCR CDR3 was HTBI. Each CDR3 protein gets one entry after TCRdb re-called the multiplex PCR reads with MiXCR. This table holds 400,000 or so distinct CDR3 sequences, around an eighth found once. Material for sequencing was blood. The receptors come from a man aged 45 to 65 with Graves' ophthalmopathy.

This clonotype appeared a few times. A much larger clone lies a single base off, so this may be a read error. The chain joins TRBV27 to TRBJ1-5; a possible D gene is TRBD1 (6 bases). The CDR3 loop spans 16 amino acids. Trimming stripped 5 bases from V and 5 bases from J, with 19 bases between. Germline CDR1 is MNHEY and CDR2 is SMNVEV (reference sequence). DNA for the CDR3: TGTGCCAGCAGTCCAAAATTCAGGGGACGCCATCAGCCCCAGCATTTT. This translates into CASSPKFRGRHQPQHF.

The chain has TRBV4-1 and TRBJ1-2, with 7 bases identical to TRBD1. Looked up from germline, CDR1 is MGHRA and CDR2 is YSYEKL. The CDR3 length is 15 residues. The ends lost 7 bases at V and 5 bases at J; junction bases unmatched: 13. The DNA for the CDR3 is TGCGCCAGCAAATCATTTACGGACAGGCTGTATGGCTACACCTTC. This codes for CASKSFTDRLYGYTF.

This clonotype was picked up many times. DNA of the CDR3: TGTGCCAGCAGCTCCTTCACCGACACTGAAGCTTTCTTT. Amino acids: CASSSFTDTEAFF. The chain joins TRBV11-3 to TRBJ1-1; D ambiguous. Germline assignment: CDR1 SGHNT and CDR2 YENEEA. Between the trimmed V and J ends, which lost 4 bases and 3 bases, there was a span of 9 bases. The CDR3 is 13 residues long.

This clonotype was found a few times. The V and J genes are TRBV7-6 and TRBJ2-1; 7 positions agree with TRBD1. This CDR3 is 14 amino acids long. The germline gives CDR1 SGHVS, CDR2 FNYEAQ. Trimming removed 4 bases from V and 2 bases from J; junction bases left unmatched: 2. The CDR3 nucleotides read TGTGCCAGCAGCTCGACAGGGACCTACAATGAGCAGTTCTTC. Encoded protein: CASSSTGTYNEQFF. Filled out from reference TRBV7-6 and TRBJ2-1, the complete variable domain reads GAGVSQSPRYKVTKRGQDVALRCDPISGHVSLYWYRQALGQGPEFLTYFNYEAQQDKSGLPNDRFSAERPEGSISTLTIQRTEQRDSAMYRCASSSTGTYNEQFFGPGTRLTVL.

This clonotype was detected many times. V gene TRBV18 combines with J gene TRBJ2-6; a weak D match, TRBD1 (6 bases). Trimming took off 0 bases at V and 0 bases at J, with 6 bases between the two ends. Germline V gene sequence: CDR1 KGHSH, CDR2 LQKENI. This CDR3 is built from 16 residues. In DNA, the CDR3 is TGTGCCAGCTCACCACCGGGACACTCTGGGGCCAACGTCCTGACTTTC. It translates to CASSPPGHSGANVLTF.

The V gene is TRBV7-2, the J gene TRBJ1-2, with 8 positions matching TRBD1. This CDR3 is built from 16 residues. The germline gives CDR1 SGHTA, CDR2 FQGNSA. The trim removed 6 bases at V and 5 bases at J, leaving 14 bases unmatched. CDR3 amino acids: CASSRHRGQGIYGYTF. The CDR3 DNA sequence: TGTGCCAGCAGTCGCCACAGAGGACAGGGAATTTATGGCTACACCTTC.

This clonotype was recorded many times. The gene calls are TRBV7-9 and TRBJ1-6; D may be TRBD1 (6 bases). Germline CDR1 is SEHNR and CDR2 is FQNEAQ (reference sequence). CDR3 length: 16 amino acids. The ends were cut back, 1 base at V and 8 bases at J, with 15 bases in the middle. The CDR3 here is CASSLDGGQLDSPLHF. Written as DNA, the CDR3 is TGTGCCAGCAGCTTAGATGGCGGACAGCTAGATTCACCCCTCCACTTT.

This clonotype has a handful of counts. The V and J genes are TRBV6-1 and TRBJ2-2; D remains unclear. CDR1 and CDR2 from the germline V gene are MNHNS and SASEGT. The CDR3 sequence is 14 residues long. V dropped 6 bases and J dropped 3 bases, with 11 bases sitting between them. CDR3 sequence (DNA): TGTGCCAGCAGAAGGAGTTGGGACACCGGGGAGCTGTTTTTT. It yields the protein CASRRSWDTGELFF.

This clonotype was counted at least ten times. This chain connects TRBV11-2 to TRBJ2-1; D is ambiguous. Germline V gene lookup returns CDR1 SGHAT and CDR2 FQNNGV. CDR3 length equals 15 residues. Deletions cut 0 bases from V and 0 bases from J, with 6 bases between. The CDR3 DNA sequence: TGTGCCAGCAGCTTAGAGGGCCTCTCCTACAATGAGCAGTTCTTC. Protein: CASSLEGLSYNEQFF.

The chain couples TRBV24-1 to TRBJ1-5; a weak D match, TRBD1 (6 bases). CDR1 and CDR2 from the germline V gene are KGHDR and SFDVKD. The germline V and J ends were trimmed by 3 bases and 5 bases, with 16 bases remaining between them. This CDR3 has 16 residues. CDR3 nucleotide sequence: TGTGCCACCAGTGATCGGGGGCGGGGGATGGATCAGCCCCAGCATTTT. As protein: CATSDRGRGMDQPQHF.

This clonotype was picked up many times. The chain is built from TRBV12-3 or TRBV12-4 and TRBJ2-2; D not certain. V dropped 5 bases and J dropped 7 bases, with 8 bases sitting between them. The CDR3 totals 12 residues. The CDR3, as DNA: TGTGCCAGCAGTCCGAGCGACGGGGAGCTGTTTTTT. Its protein product is CASSPSDGELFF.

This clonotype was observed at least ten times. For the CDR3, the DNA is TGTGCCAGCAGCCAAGGGCAGGGAGTAGATACGCAGTATTTT. It is translated as CASSQGQGVDTQYF. The chain joins TRBV3-1 to TRBJ2-3; D may be TRBD1 or TRBD2 (5 bases each). Trimming removed 1 base at V and 5 bases at J, with 10 bases between. CDR3 length equals 14 residues. In germline, CDR1 is LGHDT, CDR2 YNNKEL (reference sequence).

This clonotype was counted at least ten times. In DNA form, the CDR3 reads TGTGCCAGCAGCGTAAGTGCGGCTAGCACAGATACGCAGTATTTT. Translating gives CASSVSAASTDTQYF. The chain has TRBV9 and TRBJ2-3, with D unclear. CDR3 size: 15 residues. Germline values: CDR1 SGDLS, CDR2 YYNGEE. V lost 1 base and J lost 0, with 9 bases in between.

J is TRBJ2-1 and V is TRBV6-2 or TRBV6-3, with 15 nucleotides matching TRBD2. CDR3 length equals 16 residues. The V and J ends lost 6 bases and 4 bases, in that order; junction bases with no gene match: 4. From germline, CDR1 is MNHEY and CDR2 SVGEGT. CDR3 coding DNA: TGTGCCAGCAGGGGACTAGCGGGAGGATGGTACAATGAGCAGTTCTTC. Amino acid sequence: CASRGLAGGWYNEQFF.

This clonotype appeared a single time. An end of the junction does not agree with germline; a read error may underlie this. The CDR3 is CARSHVGQVIYTF. In DNA form, the CDR3 reads TGTGCCCGGAGCCATGTGGGACAGGTGATCTACACCTTC. The chain uses TRBV30 and TRBJ1-2; 8 bases line up with TRBD1. CDR3 length: 13 amino acids. The germline gives CDR1 GTSNPN, CDR2 SVGIG (reference sequence). Full variable domain (missing parts from reference TRBV30 and TRBJ1-2): SQTIHQWPATLVQPVGSPLSLECTVEGTSNPNLYWYRQAAGRGLQLLFYSVGIGQISSEVPQNLSASRPQDRQFILSSKKLLLSDSGFYLCARSHVGQVIYTFGSGTRLTVV.

The genes are TRBV7-2 and TRBJ2-3, with D perhaps TRBD2 (6 bases). Trimming took 6 bases from V and 1 from J, leaving 8 bases between them. This CDR3 spans 13 amino acids. Germline V gene sequence: CDR1 SGHTA, CDR2 FQGNSA. This CDR3 is CASRGLGTDTQYF. Here the CDR3 DNA reads TGTGCCAGCAGGGGACTGGGCACAGATACGCAGTATTTT.

Ten or more counts support this clonotype. V gene TRBV13 combines with J gene TRBJ2-2; TRBD2 matches 7 bases. The CDR3 has 19 amino acids. J lost 1 base, V lost 1 base, and 12 bases had no gene match. CDR1 is PRHDT, CDR2 FYEKMQ, per germline (reference sequence). Here the CDR3 reads CASSLAPQVREGNTGELFF. CDR3 nucleotides: TGTGCCAGCAGCTTAGCGCCCCAAGTCAGGGAGGGGAACACCGGGGAGCTGTTTTTT. Using reference TRBV13 and TRBJ2-2 for the parts outside the CDR3, the full variable domain is AAGVIQSPRHLIKEKRETATLKCYPIPRHDTVYWYQQGPGQDPQFLISFYEKMQSDKGSIPDRFSAQQFSDYHSELNMSSLELGDSALYFCASSLAPQVREGNTGELFFGEGSRLTVL.

This clonotype was seen many times. The chain uses TRBV6-6 and TRBJ2-1; 12 nucleotides line up with TRBD2. The junction had 9 bases not matched to a gene; V was cut back by 0 bases and J by 0 bases. The CDR3 loop spans 20 amino acids. CDR1 and CDR2 (germline): MNHNY, SVGAGI (reference sequence). CDR3 nucleotide sequence: TGTGCCAGCAGTTACTCAGGGCAAGCTAGCGGGAGGGCCTCCTACAATGAGCAGTTCTTC. Residues: CASSYSGQASGRASYNEQFF.

This clonotype was seen repeatedly, ten times or more. This chain uses TRBV5-1 with TRBJ2-5, with 8 nucleotides matching TRBD1. The V gene's germline CDR1 is SGHRS and CDR2 YFSETQ. The CDR3 extends over 13 amino acids. J was trimmed by 2 bases and V by 7 bases; bases with no gene match: 4. The CDR3 DNA reads as TGCGCCAGCTTCGGGACAGGACAAGAGACCCAGTACTTC. Translation gives CASFGTGQETQYF.

This chain links TRBV10-3 with TRBJ2-7; 9 bases agree with TRBD1. This CDR3 comprises 12 residues. Per germline, CDR1 ENHRY and CDR2 SYGVKD. After removal of 8 bases from V and 2 bases from J, the junction contained 1 base not matched to a gene. The CDR3 region has the DNA TGTGCCATCCGGGACAGGGCCTACGAGCAGTACTTC. Translated: CAIRDRAYEQYF.

V usage is TRBV15 and J usage is TRBJ2-7; possibly TRBD1 for D (5 bases). The CDR3 has 16 amino acids. V was trimmed by 1 base and J by 2 bases, leaving 15 bases between them. CDR1 is LNHNV, CDR2 YYDKDF, per germline (reference sequence). The DNA for the CDR3 is TGTGCCACCAGCAGAGGTGGCAGGACAAAAACCTACGAGCAGTACTTC. As protein: CATSRGGRTKTYEQYF.

The chain uses TRBV29-1 and TRBJ2-7; D perhaps matches TRBD1 (5 bases). Trimming cost V 4 bases and J 3 bases, with 13 bases left between them. CDR3 length: 13 residues. Germline V gene sequence: CDR1 SQVTM, CDR2 ANQGSEA. The DNA of the CDR3 is TGCAGCGTTGGTTCAGGGTTAGGCTACGAGCAGTACTTC. Its translation is CSVGSGLGYEQYF.

The genes are TRBV25-1 and TRBJ2-2; weak D call: TRBD1 (6 bases). The germline CDR1 and CDR2 sequences are MGHDK and SYGVNS. Trimming pared 4 bases from V and 6 bases from J, leaving 15 bases between. This CDR3 is built from 15 residues. Here the CDR3 DNA reads TGTGCCAGCAGTGGATCGGGACACTGGGCCGGGGAGCTGTTTTTT. This translates into CASSGSGHWAGELFF.

In this sample, this clonotype turned up many times. J is TRBJ1-5 and V is TRBV3-1; 8 bases line up with TRBD1. With 1 base clipped from V and 7 bases from J, the junction kept 3 bases outside the gene matches. From germline, CDR1 is LGHDT and CDR2 YNNKEL (reference sequence). This CDR3 comprises 14 residues. The chain's CDR3 is CASSQAGGVQPQHF. The CDR3 bases are TGTGCCAGCAGCCAAGCAGGGGGCGTCCAGCCCCAGCATTTT.

This clonotype came up a few times. The chain couples TRBV19 to TRBJ1-2, with 8 positions matching TRBD1. The trim removed 6 bases at V and 5 bases at J, leaving 14 bases unmatched. The CDR3 has 16 residues. The germline gives CDR1 LNHDA, CDR2 SQIVND (reference sequence). The CDR3 sequence: CASRRPGGAGVYGYTF. The DNA of the CDR3 is TGTGCCAGTAGGAGACCAGGGGGCGCAGGGGTATATGGCTACACCTTC.

This clonotype was recorded many times. The rearrangement links TRBV3-1 to TRBJ2-4, with unresolved D. V lost 4 bases and J 6 bases, leaving 13 bases between the germline ends. The CDR3 is 14 amino acids. Germline loops: CDR1 LGHDT, CDR2 YNNKEL (reference sequence). Here the CDR3 reads CASSREESRNIQYF. Here the CDR3 DNA reads TGTGCCAGCAGCCGTGAGGAAAGCCGAAACATTCAGTACTTC.